This TCR beta chain was captured in a study of T cell repertoires in cytomegalovirus infection. Study conclusions and caveats: The ex vivo response was dominated by HLA-C-restricted CMV-specific TCR beta clonotypes.

Each CDR3 protein is one row after TCRdb ran MiXCR on the reads. The sample holds about 130,000 distinct CDR3 sequences, 20% to 30% seen once. The V gene end was trimmed by 5 bases and the J gene end by 1 base; junction bases not matched to a gene: 6. This CDR3 is 16 amino acids long. Germline CDR1 is LGHNA and CDR2 is YSLEER. For this clonotype: The target antigen is unknown.

The chain joins TRBV4-3 to TRBJ2-1; 9 nucleotides agree with TRBD2. The sample consisted of PBMCs, sequenced either directly or after in vitro stimulation (not recorded which). This TCR was recovered from a human donor in good health (CMV status not recorded). Some clones in this sample may be carry-over from other donors' samples. The CDR3 nucleotides read TGCGCCAGCAGCGGAGCGGGAGGCCAATCCTACAATGAGCAGTTCTTC. Its protein product is CASSGAGGQSYNEQFF.